This is a list of T cell receptor beta chains from one sample in a study of blood T cell repertoires in COVID-19. Sequenced by immunoSEQ multiplex PCR; TCRdb stores in-frame clones only, minus some. This table has some 56,000 clones, about 83% appearing once. Specimen: peripheral blood. The receptor source for this set is an older woman with COVID-19, enrolled during active disease. CDR3s include the opening cysteine and the closing phenylalanine or tryptophan. A D gene is named only where the DNA matches it firmly. Clone size is shown for a subset of rows, as once, few, many or a class of expanded clone.

clone size	CDR3 length	D gene	V gene	J gene	CDR3 protein	CDR3 DNA
few	14	TRBD1	TRBV5-1	TRBJ1-2	CASSLDTGGYGYTF	TGCGCCAGCAGCTTAGATACAGGGGGGTATGGCTACACCTTC
.	16	TRBD1	TRBV10-3	TRBJ2-3	CAIGAVRQGGTDTQYF	TGTGCCATCGGAGCGGTGCGACAGGGGGGTACAGATACGCAGTATTTT
.	15	.	TRBV19	TRBJ1-2	CASSGALVTNYGYTF	TGTGCCAGTAGTGGGGCCTTAGTGACTAACTATGGCTACACCTTC
few	18	.	TRBV28	TRBJ1-5	CASSPQGFGAGSNQPQHF	TGTGCCAGCAGTCCACAGGGTTTTGGGGCTGGGAGCAATCAGCCCCAGCATTTT
.	13	.	TRBV6-5	TRBJ1-5	CASSNRGNQPQHF	TGTGCCAGCAGTAACAGGGGCAATCAGCCCCAGCATTTT
.	14	.	TRBV3-1/TRBV3-2	TRBJ1-5	CASSDTGSNQPQHF	TGTGCCAGCAGTGATACGGGGTCCAATCAGCCCCAGCATTTT
once	14	.	TRBV7-9	TRBJ2-3	CASSLGGLTGTQYF	TGTGCCAGCAGCTTAGGAGGGCTGACGGGTACGCAGTATTTT
.	15	TRBD1	TRBV4-1	TRBJ2-7	CASSLGLQGVYEQYF	TGCGCCAGCAGCCTAGGGTTACAGGGGGTCTACGAGCAGTACTTC
.	13	.	TRBV29-1	TRBJ2-1	CSVAPAGRNEQFF	TGCAGCGTTGCCCCAGCAGGGAGGAATGAGCAGTTCTTC
.	16	.	TRBV19	TRBJ1-2	CASSLRGIPANYGYTF	TGTGCCAGTAGTCTCCGAGGGATCCCGGCTAACTATGGCTACACCTTC
.	14	.	TRBV3-1/TRBV3-2	TRBJ1-4	CASSRSTRNEKLFF	TGTGCCAGCAGCCGTTCTACCCGAAATGAAAAACTGTTTTTT
.	15	.	TRBV7-6	TRBJ1-1	CASSLGSGRATEAFF	TGTGCCAGCAGCTTAGGTTCAGGGCGCGCCACTGAAGCTTTCTTT
.	15	TRBD1	TRBV30	TRBJ2-3	CAWGGTGKSTDTQYF	TGTGCCTGGGGGGGGACAGGGAAAAGCACAGATACGCAGTATTTT
.	16	.	TRBV9	TRBJ2-1	CASSVAIGRGDNEQFF	TGTGCCAGCAGCGTAGCCATCGGACGGGGTGACAATGAGCAGTTCTTC
.	16	TRBD1	TRBV7-3	TRBJ2-7	CASSLGFGQGTDEQYF	TGTGCCAGCAGCTTGGGCTTTGGACAGGGAACTGACGAGCAGTACTTC